The clone carrying this T cell receptor beta chain has more than one count but fewer than ten. What it recognizes is unknown. The sample carries other DNA sequences with the same CDR3. V dropped 1 base and J dropped 0 bases, with 10 bases sitting between them. The CDR3 sequence is 15 residues long. The germline CDR1 and CDR2 sequences are MNHNS and SASEGT. This sample is part of a study of cytomegalovirus exposure and HLA in healthy donors. Study-wide findings and caveats: In a later analysis, TCR beta V- and J-gene trimming showed a link to a missense DCLRE1C variant. Follow-up analysis found HLA locus-dependent TCR association rates, highest for DRB1 and lowest for HLA-C.

60 Vbeta and 13 Jbeta primers were used in PCR. Only in-frame clones appear in the TCRdb table, and some are missing; sequencing was by immunoSEQ multiplex PCR. The sample includes 200,000 or so clones, roughly 80% of them seen just once. Sequencing was carried out using PBMCs. The gene calls are TRBV6-1 and TRBJ2-7, with D unresolved. This clonotype was sampled from a woman aged 18-29 years in good health and CMV-seronegative. For the CDR3, the DNA is TGTGCCAGCAGTGAAGACGGTTCTGGCTCCTACGAGCAGTACTTC. It codes for CASSEDGSGSYEQYF.